This T cell receptor beta chain was obtained from a study of read filtering for tumor transcriptome and immune sequencing (dated by TCRdb to 2018 to 2020). For the wider study: The cohort was composed of 17 to 20 male and 14 female patients, with a mean age of roughly 70 years and an age range of roughly 47 to 80. One main goal was a read-filtering strategy for immune repertoire data, in particular deciding whether clonotypes backed by only one read should be removed. Under revised international staging, roughly 8 patients fell into R-ISS I, approximately 15 into R-ISS II and roughly 7 into R-ISS III. After DNase treatment, whole-transcriptome libraries were prepared using the TruSeq RNA Access Library Prep Kit. Per sample, about 4.05 to 10.27 million TCR-region mapped reads were obtained with IR-seq, compared with only 85 to 1273 with RNA-seq. Using the same bone marrow samples, the study compared TCR repertoires obtained by targeted immune repertoire sequencing with those obtained by bulk whole-transcriptome sequencing. Study-level results and caveats: Compared with RNA-seq, IR-seq captured clonotypes at much higher depth and more reliably, and a smaller IR-seq throughput was enough to identify most shared clonotypes. When single-read clonotypes were removed, the proportions of shared clonotypes in IR-seq and RNA-seq correlated more strongly. In IR-seq, roughly four fifths of clonotypes but 3% to 3.5% of total reads were represented by single-read clonotypes, whereas in RNA-seq, 74.6% of clonotypes and roughly 44% of reads were represented by single-read clonotypes. The sorted CD138-negative fraction was composed of a mixed bone marrow immune population rather than of purified T cells.

This clonotype was counted ten times or more. There is no known antigen for this receptor. The input lacks base qualities; no much larger clone sits a single base away. Each patient had bone marrow sampled at the time of active disease. Ficoll-Hypaque density gradient centrifugation was used to isolate bone marrow mononuclear cells. CD138-negative cells were obtained by negative selection after labeling with CD138 magnetic microbeads on a MACS separator, removing myeloma plasma cells. Purity of the isolated cells was checked by flow cytometry on an Attune NxT using CD138 antibodies. Total RNA was extracted using TRIzol reagent and was quantified on a NanoDrop spectrophotometer. Paired RNA-seq and IR-seq were performed on the CD138-negative bone marrow sample of each patient. Reading the germline V gene gives CDR1 MGHRA and CDR2 YSYEKL. Trimming at the junction amounts to 4 bases on V and 0 bases on J, and the germline ends lie 13 bases apart. The CDR3 numbers 16 residues from cysteine through phenylalanine. The retained sequence is limited to the CDR3, 48 bases, with the frame set at the first base.

TCR libraries were built from approximately 400 ng RNA with the Immunoverse kit, using molecular barcoded adaptors covering alpha/delta and beta/gamma chains. The same RNA used for transcriptome sequencing was used for TCR library preparation. An Illumina HiSeq 4000 with 2 x 150 cycles was used to sequence the TCR libraries. In the authors' own workflow: With MiXCR, TCR reads were aligned to human V, D, J and C references and assembled into CDR3 clonotypes, with quality filtering and error correction included. The tcR package in R was used to analyze clonotype counts and gene usage diversity. Raw mapping reads were checked after the RNA-seq reads had been mapped by STAR aligner version 2.5.3a onto the human GRCh37 genome. To test how sequencing depth affects detected clonotypes, IR-seq fastq files were randomly downsampled with Seqtk 1.3. The public reads were reprocessed in TCRdb via fastp at Q25 and MiXCR, keeping in-frame beta chains. Entries that share a CDR3 protein sequence are merged under the most common genes and DNA. What appears here as the V and J calls and clone size reflects TCRdb's work, not the paper's. The sample data list approximately 59,000 distinct CDR3 sequences, and 10% to 15% of these were observed just once. The ten largest clones represent more than 15% of the sample.

The source of this sequence is a donor at least 40 years old with multiple myeloma. Sequenced material: a population of CD138-negative cells sorted from bone marrow. Sample cell subset or site, as interpreted from the label and publication: bone marrow mononuclear cells depleted of CD138+ plasma/myeloma cells by negative magnetic selection. Recombination joined TRBV4-1 with TRBJ2-1; no D gene call is confident. The CDR3 protein is CASSRGALSSYNEQFF. The nucleotide sequence reads as follows: TGCGCCAGCAGCCGAGGAGCCTTGAGCTCCTACAATGAGCAGTTCTTC.